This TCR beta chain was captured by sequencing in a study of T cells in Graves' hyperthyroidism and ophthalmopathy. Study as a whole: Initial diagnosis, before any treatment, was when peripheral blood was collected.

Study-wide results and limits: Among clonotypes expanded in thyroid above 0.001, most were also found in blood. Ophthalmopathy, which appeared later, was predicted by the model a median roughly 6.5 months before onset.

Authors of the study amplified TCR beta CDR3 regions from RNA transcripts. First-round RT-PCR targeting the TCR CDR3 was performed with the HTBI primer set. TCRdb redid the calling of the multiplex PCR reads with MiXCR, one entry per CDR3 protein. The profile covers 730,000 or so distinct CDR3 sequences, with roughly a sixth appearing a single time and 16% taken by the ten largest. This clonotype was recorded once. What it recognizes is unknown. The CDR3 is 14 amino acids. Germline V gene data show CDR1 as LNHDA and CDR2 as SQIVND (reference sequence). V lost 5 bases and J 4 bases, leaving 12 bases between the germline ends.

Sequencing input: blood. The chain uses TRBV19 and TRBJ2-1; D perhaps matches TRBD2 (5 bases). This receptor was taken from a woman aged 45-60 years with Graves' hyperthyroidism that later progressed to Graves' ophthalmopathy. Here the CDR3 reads CASSSKGGYNEQFF. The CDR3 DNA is TGTGCCAGTAGTTCCAAAGGCGGGTACAATGAGCAGTTCTTC.